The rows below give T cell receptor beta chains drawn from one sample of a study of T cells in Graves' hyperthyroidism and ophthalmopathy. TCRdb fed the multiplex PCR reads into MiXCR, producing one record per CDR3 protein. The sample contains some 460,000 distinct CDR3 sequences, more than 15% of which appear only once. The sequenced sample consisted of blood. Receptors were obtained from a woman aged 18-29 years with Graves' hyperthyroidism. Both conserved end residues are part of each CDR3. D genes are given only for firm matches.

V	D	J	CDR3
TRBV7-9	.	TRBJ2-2	CATTRAENTGELFF
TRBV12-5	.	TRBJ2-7	CASGFGSSYEQYF
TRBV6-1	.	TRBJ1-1	CASSDSQRRNTEAFF
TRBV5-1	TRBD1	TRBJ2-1	CASSLAPTGGSEQFF
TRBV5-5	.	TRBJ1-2	CASSPISRPNRVYGYTF
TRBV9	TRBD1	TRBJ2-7	CASSPRDSAYEQYF
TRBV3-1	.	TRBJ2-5	CASSQEQGRETQYF
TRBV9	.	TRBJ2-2	CASSPWAENTGELFF
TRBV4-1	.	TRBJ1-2	CASSQGPPGEGGYTF
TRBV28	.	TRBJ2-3	CASSQLGEDTQYF
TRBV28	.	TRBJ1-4	CATREREEKLFF
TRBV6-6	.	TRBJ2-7	CASSYRGSSEQYF
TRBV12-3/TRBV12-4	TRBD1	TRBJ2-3	CASSSGTGSTDTQYF
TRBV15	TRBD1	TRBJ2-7	CATSRGQGRSYEQYF
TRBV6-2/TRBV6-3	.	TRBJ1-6	CASRPDKDNSPLHF
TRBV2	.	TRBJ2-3	CASQTGGMGTDTQYF
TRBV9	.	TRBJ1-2	CASSVGTTEHRTNYGYTF
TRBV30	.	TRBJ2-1	CAWSSGGPGEQFF
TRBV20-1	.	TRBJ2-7	CSAIGLRVYEQYF
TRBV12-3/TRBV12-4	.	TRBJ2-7	CASSWDIPSYEQYF